The next 17 T cell receptor beta chains were all read from a single sample in a study of PD-1 blockade in classical Hodgkin lymphoma. Each patient experienced a relapse that followed autologous stem cell transplantation, and brentuximab vedotin exposure varied. Clones were read by immunoSEQ multiplex PCR, and TCRdb kept only the in-frame ones, dropping some. The table has approximately 44,000 clones, approximately 83% seen once. The sample in question was peripheral blood mononuclear cells (PBMCs), obtained at baseline. All receptors come from a human donor with classical Hodgkin lymphoma.

The chain joins TRBV25-1 to TRBJ2-4, with no clear D. The CDR3 sequence is 13 residues long. V shed 3 bases and J shed 7 bases, with 10 bases lying between them. Germline V gene sequence: CDR1 MGHDK, CDR2 SYGVNS. The CDR3 reads CASSEPPSNIQYF. The DNA of the CDR3 is TGTGCCAGCAGTGAGCCCCCGAGCAACATTCAGTACTTC.

The rearrangement joins TRBV28 to TRBJ1-5; tentatively, D is TRBD1 (6 bases). With 6 bases removed from V and 0 bases from J, the gap between germline ends came to 18 bases. This CDR3 is 17 amino acids long. Looked up from germline, CDR1 is MDHEN and CDR2 is SYDVKM. The CDR3 DNA is TGTGCCAGCAGGGACAGCAATCAACTCAATAGCAATCAGCCCCAGCATTTT. Its protein product is CASRDSNQLNSNQPQHF.

The chain is built from TRBV27 and TRBJ2-6; D not resolved. This CDR3 spans 16 amino acids. Germline CDR1 and CDR2: MNHEY and SMNVEV (reference sequence). V was trimmed by 3 bases and J by 2 bases, leaving 11 bases between them. CDR3 sequence (DNA): TGTGCCAGCAGTTTGCGACCTACCCCTGGGGCCAACGTCCTGACTTTC. Amino acids: CASSLRPTPGANVLTF.

The chain recombines TRBV19 with TRBJ1-4; no clear D. Between the trimmed V and J ends, which lost 5 bases and 0 bases, there was a span of 10 bases. Germline lookup yields CDR1 LNHDA and CDR2 SQIVND (reference sequence). This CDR3 spans 15 amino acids. The CDR3 spells CASSPRHATNEKLFF. CDR3 coding DNA: TGTGCCAGTAGTCCCCGACACGCAACTAATGAAAAACTGTTTTTT.

In this sample, this clone turned up once. The chain combines TRBV19 with TRBJ2-5, with TRBD1 matching over 11 bases. Unmatched junction bases numbered 7, after V lost 3 bases and J lost 4 bases. The germline V gene encodes CDR1 LNHDA and CDR2 SQIVND (reference sequence). This CDR3 region has 16 residues. The CDR3 bases are TGTGCCAGTAGTATTCGTTCGGGACAGGGGGGAGAGACCCAGTACTTC. Protein sequence: CASSIRSGQGGETQYF.

CDR3 coding DNA: TGTGCCAGCAGCTTCGCCGGGGCCTACGAGCAGTACTTC. Its protein is CASSFAGAYEQYF. The rearrangement links TRBV7-6 to TRBJ2-7; possible D gene TRBD2, 5 bases. This CDR3 region has 13 residues. Trimming cost V 3 bases and J 2 bases, with 8 bases left between them. Germline V gene data show CDR1 as SGHVS and CDR2 as FNYEAQ.

CDR3 protein: CASSYFGLAYEQYF. In DNA, the CDR3 is TGTGCCAGCAGTTACTTTGGACTAGCTTACGAGCAGTACTTC. This rearrangement joins TRBV6-5 to TRBJ2-7; 8 nucleotides agree with TRBD2. CDR3 size: 14 residues. Unmatched junction bases numbered 3, after V lost 1 base and J lost 4 bases. Germline CDR1 is MNHEY and CDR2 is SVGAGI.

This clone showed up many times. The chain recombines TRBV19 with TRBJ1-1; a possible D gene is TRBD1 (6 bases). Trimming took 3 bases from V and 1 from J, leaving 9 bases between them. Germline V gives CDR1 LNHDA, CDR2 SQIVND (reference sequence). The CDR3 is made up of 14 amino acids. CDR3 loop: CASSISGANTEAFF. The CDR3 DNA follows: TGTGCCAGTAGTATTTCAGGGGCGAACACTGAAGCTTTCTTT.

V is TRBV27 and J is TRBJ2-7, with D perhaps TRBD2 (6 bases). Germline V gene lookup returns CDR1 MNHEY and CDR2 SMNVEV (reference sequence). CDR3 size: 15 residues. V was shortened by 6 bases and J by 0 bases, with 15 bases between the two germline ends. CDR3 DNA sequence: TGTGCCAGCAGCTTGGGGCGGGGAAGCTCCTACGAGCAGTACTTC. This sequence encodes CASSLGRGSSYEQYF.

This clone was counted between two and nine times. The J gene is TRBJ1-1, the V gene TRBV29-1; D is perhaps TRBD1 (5 bases). CDR3 length: 13 residues. Trimming left V 6 bases short and J 5 bases short, with 16 bases between. The V gene's germline CDR1 is SQVTM and CDR2 ANQGSEA. In DNA form, the CDR3 reads TGCAGCGTGTTCATTGAATGGGGGACTGAAGCTTTCTTT. This encodes CSVFIEWGTEAFF.

In this sample, this clone turned up a few times. J is TRBJ2-1 and V is TRBV7-2; tentatively, D is TRBD1 (6 bases). Deletions cut 0 bases from V and 7 bases from J, with 10 bases between. The CDR3 runs to 14 residues. Germline CDR1 reads SGHTA; CDR2 reads FQGNSA. CDR3 residues: CASSLAQGVNEQFF. In DNA, the CDR3 is TGTGCCAGCAGCTTAGCACAGGGAGTGAATGAGCAGTTCTTC.

The sample holds a few counts of this clone. The chain combines TRBV7-9 with TRBJ1-5, with D hard to call. CDR3 length: 13 amino acids. Trimming removed 2 bases from V and 6 bases from J, with 8 bases in between. CDR1 is SEHNR, CDR2 FQNEAQ, per germline (reference sequence). The chain's CDR3 is CASSLIPGQPQHF. In DNA, the CDR3 is TGTGCCAGCAGCTTAATTCCTGGTCAGCCCCAGCATTTT.

The chain joins TRBV19 to TRBJ2-7; D uncertain. The germline V gene encodes CDR1 LNHDA and CDR2 SQIVND (reference sequence). V was trimmed by 3 bases and J by 2 bases, leaving 14 bases between them. The CDR3 has 15 residues. CDR3 DNA sequence: TGTGCCAGTAGTATGCGCCGATTCGAGCCCTACGAGCAGTACTTC. Its protein product is CASSMRRFEPYEQYF.

The rearrangement links TRBV5-5 to TRBJ2-7; 8 nucleotides agree with TRBD2. The CDR3 runs 16 residues. Germline CDR1 is SGHKS and CDR2 is YYEKEE (reference sequence). V lost 2 bases to trimming and J lost 2 bases; unmatched junction nucleotides: 9. CDR3 in DNA: TGTGCCAGCAGCTTAGAAAACAGCGGGAGACCCTACGAGCAGTACTTC. This sequence encodes CASSLENSGRPYEQYF.

This clone has more than one count but fewer than ten. V is TRBV6-5 and J is TRBJ1-5; possibly TRBD1 for D (5 bases). Germline CDR1 MNHEY, CDR2 SVGAGI. The CDR3 runs 15 residues. V was pared by 6 bases and J by 0 bases, with 12 bases between. The CDR3 sequence is CASRIGAVSNQPQHF. Written as DNA, the CDR3 is TGTGCCAGCAGGATTGGGGCAGTTAGCAATCAGCCCCAGCATTTT.

The chain couples TRBV10-1 to TRBJ1-2, with no clear D. The CDR3 is made up of 12 amino acids. Per the germline V gene, CDR1 is WNHNN and CDR2 is SYGVQD (reference sequence). V was shortened by 3 bases and J by 4 bases, with 6 bases between the two germline ends. In DNA form, the CDR3 reads TGCGCCAGCAGTGATGTGGGCTATGGCTACACCTTC. Residues: CASSDVGYGYTF.

The chain couples TRBV30 to TRBJ2-5; 12 bases line up with TRBD2. This CDR3 has 15 residues. J was trimmed by 4 bases and V by 3 bases; bases with no gene match: 6. Germline CDR1 GTSNPN, CDR2 SVGIG (reference sequence). The CDR3 bases are TGTGCCTGGAGAATGGGACTAGCGGGCGGAGAGACCCAGTACTTC. This gives the protein CAWRMGLAGGETQYF.